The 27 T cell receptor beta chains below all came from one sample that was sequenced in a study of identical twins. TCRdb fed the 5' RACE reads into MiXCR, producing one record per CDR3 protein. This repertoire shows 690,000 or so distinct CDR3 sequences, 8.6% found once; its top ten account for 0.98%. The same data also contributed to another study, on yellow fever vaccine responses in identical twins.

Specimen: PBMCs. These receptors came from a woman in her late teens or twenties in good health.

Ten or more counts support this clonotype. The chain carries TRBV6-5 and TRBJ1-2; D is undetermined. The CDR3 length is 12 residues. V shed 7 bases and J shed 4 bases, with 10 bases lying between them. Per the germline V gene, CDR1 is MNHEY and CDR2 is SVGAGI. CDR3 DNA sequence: TGTGCCAGCACGGATGGGAGCTATGGCTACACCTTC. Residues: CASTDGSYGYTF.

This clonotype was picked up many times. CDR3 region: CASSLTGSASPLHF. CDR3 nucleotide sequence: TGTGCCAGCAGCTTGACAGGGTCGGCTTCACCCCTCCACTTT. This chain connects TRBV7-9 to TRBJ1-6; 7 bases align to TRBD1. Germline CDR1 reads SEHNR; CDR2 reads FQNEAQ (reference sequence). After removal of 3 bases from V and 9 bases from J, the junction contained 5 bases not matched to a gene. This CDR3 has 14 amino acids. Combining the CDR3 with reference TRBV7-9 and TRBJ1-6 gives the whole variable domain DTGVSQNPRHKITKRGQNVTFRCDPISEHNRLYWYRQTLGQGPEFLTYFQNEAQLEKSRLLSDRFSAERPKGSFSTLEIQRTEQGDSAMYLCASSLTGSASPLHFGNGTRLTVT.

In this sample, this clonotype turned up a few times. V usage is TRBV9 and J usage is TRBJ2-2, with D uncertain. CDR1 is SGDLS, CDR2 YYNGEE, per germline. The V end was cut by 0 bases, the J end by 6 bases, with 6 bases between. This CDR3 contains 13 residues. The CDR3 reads CASSVAPAGELFF. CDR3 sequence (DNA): TGTGCCAGCAGCGTAGCGCCGGCCGGGGAGCTGTTTTTT.

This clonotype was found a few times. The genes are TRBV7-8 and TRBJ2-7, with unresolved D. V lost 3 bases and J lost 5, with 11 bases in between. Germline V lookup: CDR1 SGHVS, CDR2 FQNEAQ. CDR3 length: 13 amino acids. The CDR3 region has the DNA TGTGCCAGCAGCTTTCGTAGTGTCGACGAGCAGTACTTC. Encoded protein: CASSFRSVDEQYF.

As DNA, the CDR3 is TGTGCCAGCAGTACAGACAGGGCTAATCAGCCCCAGCATTTT. Its translation: CASSTDRANQPQHF. The chain employs TRBV6-1 and TRBJ1-5; 7 nucleotides match TRBD1. From germline, CDR1 is MNHNS and CDR2 SASEGT. CDR3 length: 14 amino acids. With 5 bases clipped from V and 4 bases from J, the junction kept 5 bases outside the gene matches.

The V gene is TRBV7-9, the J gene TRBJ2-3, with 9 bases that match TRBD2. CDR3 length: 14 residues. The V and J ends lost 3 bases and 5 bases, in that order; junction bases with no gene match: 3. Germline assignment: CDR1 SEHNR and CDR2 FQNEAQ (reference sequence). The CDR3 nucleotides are TGTGCCAGCAGCTTCTTTAGCGGGGGAGATACGCAGTATTTT. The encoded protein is CASSFFSGGDTQYF.

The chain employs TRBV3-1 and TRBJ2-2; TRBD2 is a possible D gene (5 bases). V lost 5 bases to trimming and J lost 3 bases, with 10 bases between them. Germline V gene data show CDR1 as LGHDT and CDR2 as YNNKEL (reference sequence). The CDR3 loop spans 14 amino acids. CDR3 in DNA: TGTGCCAGCAGCAACGAGGGTTACACCGGGGAGCTGTTTTTT. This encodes CASSNEGYTGELFF.

The CDR3 DNA reads TGTGCCAGCAGTTACGACCCCGGATCCTACGAGCAGTACTTC. The encoded protein is CASSYDPGSYEQYF. The chain couples TRBV6-2 or TRBV6-3 to TRBJ2-7; no firm D call. Germline V gene lookup returns CDR1 MNHEY and CDR2 SVGEGT. Deletions cut 2 bases from V and 1 base from J, with 9 bases between. CDR3 size: 14 residues.

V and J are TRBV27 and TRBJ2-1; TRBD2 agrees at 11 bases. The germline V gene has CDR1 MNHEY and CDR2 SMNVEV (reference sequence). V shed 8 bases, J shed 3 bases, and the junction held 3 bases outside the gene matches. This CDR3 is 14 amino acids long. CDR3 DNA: TGTGCCAGCTGTAGCGGGGGGGTCTACAATGAGCAGTTCTTC. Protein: CASCSGGVYNEQFF.

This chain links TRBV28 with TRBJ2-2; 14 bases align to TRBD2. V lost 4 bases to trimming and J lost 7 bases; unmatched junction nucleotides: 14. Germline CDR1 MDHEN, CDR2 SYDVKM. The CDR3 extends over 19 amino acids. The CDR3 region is CASSYQTGTSGGGHGELFF. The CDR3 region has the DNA TGTGCCAGCAGTTACCAAACCGGGACTAGCGGGGGTGGGCACGGGGAGCTGTTTTTT.

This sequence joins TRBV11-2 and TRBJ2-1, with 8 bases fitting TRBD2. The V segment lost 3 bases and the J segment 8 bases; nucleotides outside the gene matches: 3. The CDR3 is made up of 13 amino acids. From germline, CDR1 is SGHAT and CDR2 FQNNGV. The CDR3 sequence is CASSFGGDHEQFF. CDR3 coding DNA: TGTGCCAGCAGCTTCGGGGGGGACCATGAGCAGTTCTTC. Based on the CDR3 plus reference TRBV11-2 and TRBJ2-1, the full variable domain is EAGVAQSPRYKIIEKRQSVAFWCNPISGHATLYWYQQILGQGPKLLIQFQNNGVVDDSQLPKDRFSAERLKGVDSTLKIQPAKLEDSAVYLCASSFGGDHEQFFGPGTRLTVL.

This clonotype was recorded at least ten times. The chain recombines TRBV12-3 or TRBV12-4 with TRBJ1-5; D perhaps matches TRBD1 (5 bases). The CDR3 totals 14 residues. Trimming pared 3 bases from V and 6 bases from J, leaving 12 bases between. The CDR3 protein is CASSFLGVSQPQHF. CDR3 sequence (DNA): TGTGCCAGCAGTTTTTTGGGGGTTAGTCAGCCCCAGCATTTT.

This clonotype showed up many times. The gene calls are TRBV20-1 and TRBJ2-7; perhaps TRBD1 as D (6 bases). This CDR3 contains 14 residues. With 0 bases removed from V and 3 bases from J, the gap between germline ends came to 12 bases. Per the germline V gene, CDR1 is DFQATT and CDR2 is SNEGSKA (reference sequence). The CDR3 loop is CSARDVDRYYEQYF. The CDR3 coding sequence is TGCAGTGCTAGAGATGTGGACAGATACTACGAGCAGTACTTC.

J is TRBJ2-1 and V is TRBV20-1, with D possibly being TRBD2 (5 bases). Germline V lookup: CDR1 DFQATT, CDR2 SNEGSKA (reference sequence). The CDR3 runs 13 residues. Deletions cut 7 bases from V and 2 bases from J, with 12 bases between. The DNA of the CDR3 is TGCAGTGAAGGGAGTCCAGCCTACAATGAGCAGTTCTTC. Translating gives CSEGSPAYNEQFF.

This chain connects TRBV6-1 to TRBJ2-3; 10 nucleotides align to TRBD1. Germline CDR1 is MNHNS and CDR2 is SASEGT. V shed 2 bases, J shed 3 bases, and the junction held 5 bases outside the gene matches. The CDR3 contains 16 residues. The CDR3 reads CASSETTGGGTDTQYF. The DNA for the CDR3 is TGTGCCAGCAGTGAAACGACAGGGGGCGGAACAGATACGCAGTATTTT.

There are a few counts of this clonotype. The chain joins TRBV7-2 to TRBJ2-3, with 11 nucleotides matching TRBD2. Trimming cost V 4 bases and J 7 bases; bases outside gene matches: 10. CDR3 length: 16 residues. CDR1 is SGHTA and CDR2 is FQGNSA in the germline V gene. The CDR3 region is CASSSRSGGAINTQYF. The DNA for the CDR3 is TGTGCCAGCAGCTCCCGTAGCGGGGGGGCTATAAATACGCAGTATTTT.

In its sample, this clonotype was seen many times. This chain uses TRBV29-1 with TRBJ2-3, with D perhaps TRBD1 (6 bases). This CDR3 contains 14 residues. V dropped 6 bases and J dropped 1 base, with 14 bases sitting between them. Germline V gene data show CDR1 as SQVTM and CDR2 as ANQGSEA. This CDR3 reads CSVPQGRGTDTQYF. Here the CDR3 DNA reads TGCAGCGTCCCACAGGGAAGGGGCACAGATACGCAGTATTTT.

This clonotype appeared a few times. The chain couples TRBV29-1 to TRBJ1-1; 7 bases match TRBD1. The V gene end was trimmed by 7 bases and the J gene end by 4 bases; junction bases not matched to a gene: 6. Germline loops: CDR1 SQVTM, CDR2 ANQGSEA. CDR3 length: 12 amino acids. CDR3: CSALNRGTEAFF. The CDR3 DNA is TGCAGCGCCCTAAACAGGGGCACTGAAGCTTTCTTT.

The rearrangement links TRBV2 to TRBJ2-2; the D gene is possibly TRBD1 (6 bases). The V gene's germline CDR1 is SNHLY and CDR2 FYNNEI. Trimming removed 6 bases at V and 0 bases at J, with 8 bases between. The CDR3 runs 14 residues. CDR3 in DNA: TGTGCCAGCAGGGGACATCCGAACACCGGGGAGCTGTTTTTT. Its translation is CASRGHPNTGELFF.

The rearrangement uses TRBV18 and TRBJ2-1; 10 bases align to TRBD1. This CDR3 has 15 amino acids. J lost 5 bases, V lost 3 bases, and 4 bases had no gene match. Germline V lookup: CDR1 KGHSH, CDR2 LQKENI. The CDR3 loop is CASSPWTGGDNEQFF. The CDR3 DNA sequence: TGTGCCAGCTCACCCTGGACAGGGGGGGACAATGAGCAGTTCTTC.

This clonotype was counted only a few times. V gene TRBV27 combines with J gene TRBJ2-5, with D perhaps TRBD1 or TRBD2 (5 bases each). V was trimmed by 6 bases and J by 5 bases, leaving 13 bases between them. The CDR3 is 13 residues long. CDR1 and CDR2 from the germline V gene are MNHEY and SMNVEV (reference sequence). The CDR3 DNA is TGTGCCAGCAGGGGGACGACGATGGAGACCCAGTACTTC. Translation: CASRGTTMETQYF.

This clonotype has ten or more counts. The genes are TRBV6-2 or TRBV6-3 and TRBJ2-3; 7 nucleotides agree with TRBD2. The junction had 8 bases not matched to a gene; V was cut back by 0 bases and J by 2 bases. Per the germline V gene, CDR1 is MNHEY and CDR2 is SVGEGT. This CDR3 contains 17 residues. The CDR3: CASSYSMTSLNTDTQYF. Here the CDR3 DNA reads TGTGCCAGCAGTTACTCTATGACTAGCTTAAACACAGATACGCAGTATTTT.

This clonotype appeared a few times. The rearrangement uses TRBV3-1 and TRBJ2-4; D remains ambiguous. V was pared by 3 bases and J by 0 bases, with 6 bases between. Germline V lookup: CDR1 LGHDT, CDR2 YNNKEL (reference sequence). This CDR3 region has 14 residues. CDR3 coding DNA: TGTGCCAGCAGCCAGGGCCGAGCCAAAAACATTCAGTACTTC. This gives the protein CASSQGRAKNIQYF.

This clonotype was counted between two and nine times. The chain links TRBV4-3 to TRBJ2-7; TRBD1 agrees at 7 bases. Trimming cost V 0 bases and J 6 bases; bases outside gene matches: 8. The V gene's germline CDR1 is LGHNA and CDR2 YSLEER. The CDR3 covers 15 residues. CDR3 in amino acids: CASSQERDRGTEQYF. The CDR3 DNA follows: TGCGCCAGCAGCCAAGAAAGGGACAGAGGTACCGAGCAGTACTTC.

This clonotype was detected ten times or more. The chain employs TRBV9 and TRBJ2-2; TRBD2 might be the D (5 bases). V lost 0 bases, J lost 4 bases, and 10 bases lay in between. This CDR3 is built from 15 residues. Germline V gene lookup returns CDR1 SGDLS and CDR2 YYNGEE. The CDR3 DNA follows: TGTGCCAGCAGCGTAGGGGGTCGGGGCACCGGGGAGCTGTTTTTT. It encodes CASSVGGRGTGELFF.

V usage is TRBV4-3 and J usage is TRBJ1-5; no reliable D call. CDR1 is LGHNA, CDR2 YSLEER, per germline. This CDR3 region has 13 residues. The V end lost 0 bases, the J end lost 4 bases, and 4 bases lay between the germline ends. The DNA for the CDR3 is TGCGCCAGCAGCCAAGATCTAAATCAGCCCCAGCATTTT. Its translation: CASSQDLNQPQHF.

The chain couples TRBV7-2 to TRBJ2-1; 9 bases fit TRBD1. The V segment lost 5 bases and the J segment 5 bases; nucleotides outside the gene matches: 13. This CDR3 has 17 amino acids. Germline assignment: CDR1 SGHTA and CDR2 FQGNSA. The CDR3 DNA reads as TGTGCCAGCAGCCCGAGCGCGGGGACAGGGTCCCACAATGAGCAGTTCTTC. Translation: CASSPSAGTGSHNEQFF.